The next 21 T cell receptor beta chains were all read from a single sample in a study of human T cells and chemical hapten exposure. Time point noted: healthy volunteer bleed at 6 weeks. Total RNA was isolated from whole blood that had not been fractionated. TCRdb re-called the RACE reads through MiXCR, storing one row per CDR3 protein. There are 75,000 to 80,000 distinct CDR3 sequences in the sample; 7% to 9.5% occur only once, and 1.7% lies in the top ten. Sequencing was performed on whole blood. Receptor source: a female donor in good health. Some clones in this sample may be carry-over from other donors' samples.

This clonotype was detected ten times or more. The genes are TRBV4-3 and TRBJ1-6; D gene uncertain. The CDR3 has 16 residues. Deletions cut 1 base from V and 11 bases from J, with 18 bases between. CDR1 and CDR2 from the germline V gene are LGHNA and YSLEER. The CDR3 DNA reads TGCGCCAGCAGCCAAGTCGGCGCAGCCGGGCATGCACCCCTCCACTTT. This sequence encodes CASSQVGAAGHAPLHF.

This clonotype came up many times. The chain has TRBV5-6 and TRBJ1-1; D gene ambiguous. This CDR3 is built from 13 residues. V lost 0 bases and J 2 bases, leaving 5 bases between the germline ends. Germline CDR1 SGHDT, CDR2 YYEEEE. The CDR3: CASSLGTNTEAFF. The CDR3 DNA reads as TGTGCCAGCAGCTTGGGTACCAACACTGAAGCTTTCTTT.

This clonotype was counted a few times. This rearrangement joins TRBV5-1 to TRBJ2-3; unclear D gene. The ends were cut back, 0 bases at V and 0 bases at J, with 11 bases in the middle. CDR1 is SGHRS and CDR2 is YFSETQ in the germline V gene. The CDR3 has 16 residues. The CDR3 DNA is TGCGCCAGCAGCTTGGGACGGACCCCTAGCACAGATACGCAGTATTTT. This sequence encodes CASSLGRTPSTDTQYF.

A few counts support this clonotype. This chain links TRBV5-4 with TRBJ1-4; 7 bases are a match to TRBD1. J was trimmed by 3 bases and V by 4 bases; bases with no gene match: 3. The CDR3 length is 14 residues. Germline CDR1 reads SGHNT; CDR2 reads YYREEE (reference sequence). The CDR3 here is CASSTGQPNEKLFF. The CDR3 DNA follows: TGTGCCAGCAGCACGGGACAGCCTAATGAAAAACTGTTTTTT.

The chain joins TRBV12-3 or TRBV12-4 to TRBJ1-5; D remains unclear. The CDR3 sequence is 15 residues long. V gave up 3 bases and J gave up 11 bases, with 20 bases separating them. DNA for the CDR3: TGTGCCAGCAGTTTCTGGAACCCAGGTGAGGAAGCCCAGCATTTT. Protein sequence: CASSFWNPGEEAQHF.

This clonotype was counted many times. The chain uses TRBV11-3 and TRBJ2-3; D is undetermined. The CDR3 loop spans 14 amino acids. V lost 2 bases and J 2 bases, leaving 8 bases between the germline ends. Germline V CDR1 and CDR2: SGHNT, YENEEA. The CDR3, as DNA: TGTGCCAGCAGCTTATCCCGGAACACAGATACGCAGTATTTT. Translated, it gives CASSLSRNTDTQYF.

This clonotype has ten or more counts. The chain has TRBV12-3 or TRBV12-4 and TRBJ2-2, with a tentative D call TRBD2 (7 bases). V was cut by 6 bases and J by 7 bases, with 21 bases left in between. The CDR3 has 16 residues. CDR3 in amino acids: CASSVTGGLIIGELFF. For the CDR3, the DNA is TGTGCCAGCAGCGTGACCGGGGGGCTAATAATCGGGGAGCTGTTTTTT.

The V call is TRBV20-1, the J call TRBJ2-2; tentative D call: TRBD2 (6 bases). The V gene lost 0 bases and the J gene lost 2 bases, with 13 bases spanning the gap. The germline gives CDR1 DFQATT, CDR2 SNEGSKA (reference sequence). This CDR3 region has 16 residues. CDR3 DNA: TGCAGTGCTAGAGATCCCAGCGGGTATAACACCGGGGAGCTGTTTTTT. Encoded protein: CSARDPSGYNTGELFF.

This clonotype was counted a few times. The DNA is omitted, as the CDR3 cannot be located on it reliably, and the CDR3 follows TCRdb's listing. The CDR3 region is CASSSSDRVIHEQYF. The chain is built from TRBV27 and TRBJ2-7; the D call of TRBD1 is as the table states it, not checked on the DNA. With termini counted, the CDR3 has 15 amino acids. CDR1 and CDR2 (germline): MNHEY, SMNVEV (reference sequence).

This clonotype was picked up a small number of times. The V and J genes are TRBV20-1 and TRBJ1-1; D is possibly TRBD1 (6 bases). Germline-derived CDR1 and CDR2 are DFQATT and SNEGSKA (reference sequence). The CDR3 consists of 14 residues. V gave up 0 bases and J gave up 4 bases, with 12 bases separating them. The CDR3 DNA reads as TGCAGTGCTAGAGATCATCAGGGGACCACTGAAGCTTTCTTT. It is translated as CSARDHQGTTEAFF.

V gene TRBV12-3 or TRBV12-4 combines with J gene TRBJ1-5; no clear D gene. There are 16 residues in the CDR3. V was trimmed by 1 base and J by 0 bases, leaving 10 bases between them. Here the CDR3 reads CASSLVDGLSNQPQHF. The DNA of the CDR3 is TGTGCCAGCAGTTTAGTAGACGGGCTTAGCAATCAGCCCCAGCATTTT.

In DNA form, the CDR3 reads TGCAGTGCTAGAGGAAGGGATTGGTACACAGATACGCAGTATTTT. Translated, it gives CSARGRDWYTDTQYF. V and J are TRBV20-1 and TRBJ2-3; no reliable D call. Trimming took off 1 base at V and 2 bases at J, with 13 bases between the two ends. Per the germline V gene, CDR1 is DFQATT and CDR2 is SNEGSKA (reference sequence). The CDR3 runs to 15 residues.

The gene calls are TRBV20-1 and TRBJ2-2, with TRBD2 matching over 14 bases. This CDR3 has 17 amino acids. CDR1 and CDR2 (germline): DFQATT, SNEGSKA (reference sequence). The J segment lost 1 base and the V segment lost 6 bases, leaving 7 bases of the junction unmatched. This chain's CDR3 is CSAGGLAGGLNTGELFF. CDR3 DNA sequence: TGCAGTGCCGGCGGACTAGCGGGGGGCCTGAACACCGGGGAGCTGTTTTTT.

The V call is TRBV7-9, the J call TRBJ2-5, with 10 bases fitting TRBD2. This CDR3 region has 16 residues. Germline V gene lookup returns CDR1 SEHNR and CDR2 FQNEAQ (reference sequence). With V trimmed by 4 bases and J by 5 bases, 10 bases remained unmatched. The CDR3 nucleotides read TGTGCCAGCAGCTCCCCCCGGGGTAGCGGGGGGGAGACCCAGTACTTC. It translates to CASSSPRGSGGETQYF.

This clonotype came up a few times. V is TRBV12-3 or TRBV12-4 and J is TRBJ2-7; tentatively, D is TRBD1 or TRBD2 (6 bases each). The ends were cut back, 1 base at V and 5 bases at J, with 15 bases in the middle. The CDR3 has 15 amino acids. In DNA, the CDR3 is TGTGCCAGCAGTTTAGAGGGGGGCCTAGCGAACGAGCAGTACTTC. It yields the protein CASSLEGGLANEQYF.

This clonotype has a handful of counts. V and J are TRBV19 and TRBJ2-7; TRBD1 is a possible D gene (6 bases). Germline-derived CDR1 and CDR2 are LNHDA and SQIVND (reference sequence). V lost 5 bases to trimming and J lost 4 bases, with 12 bases between them. The CDR3 runs 13 residues. The CDR3 DNA follows: TGTGCCAGTAGTTGGCAGGGGAGTTACGAGCAGTACTTC. Translation gives CASSWQGSYEQYF.

This clonotype was observed at least ten times. V gene TRBV12-3 or TRBV12-4 combines with J gene TRBJ2-3; D is unresolved. The CDR3 runs to 14 residues. The V gene lost 1 base and the J gene lost 8 bases, with 13 bases spanning the gap. The CDR3 here is CASSLGLRLGTQYF. As DNA, the CDR3 is TGTGCCAGCAGTTTAGGACTCCGCTTGGGTACGCAGTATTTT.

The gene calls are TRBV20-1 and TRBJ2-2; TRBD2 agrees at 7 bases. This CDR3 comprises 15 residues. V lost 6 bases to trimming and J lost 6 bases; unmatched junction nucleotides: 13. Germline V gene lookup returns CDR1 DFQATT and CDR2 SNEGSKA (reference sequence). The CDR3 nucleotides are TGCAGTGCCGTCCGGTTGCTAGCGGTCCCCGGGGAGCTGTTTTTT. It specifies CSAVRLLAVPGELFF.

This chain uses TRBV5-5 with TRBJ1-4; D is uncertain. Germline-derived CDR1 and CDR2 are SGHKS and YYEKEE (reference sequence). The CDR3 totals 15 residues. Trimming took off 3 bases at V and 2 bases at J, with 11 bases between the two ends. The CDR3, as DNA: TGTGCCAGCAGCTCGGACGGACGGACTAATGAAAAACTGTTTTTT. Encoded protein: CASSSDGRTNEKLFF.

This clonotype came up many times. The J gene is TRBJ2-1, the V gene TRBV5-1; D possibly corresponds to TRBD2 (6 bases). The CDR3 spans 16 residues. The germline CDR1 and CDR2 sequences are SGHRS and YFSETQ. Trimming removed 4 bases at V and 6 bases at J, with 20 bases between. The CDR3 DNA reads TGCGCCAGCAGCCCGACCGGGAGCTCCAGCCCCAATGAGCAGTTCTTC. Amino acid sequence: CASSPTGSSSPNEQFF.

The chain is built from TRBV20-1 and TRBJ1-1; a weak D match, TRBD1 (6 bases). Germline CDR1 and CDR2: DFQATT and SNEGSKA (reference sequence). Trimming took off 0 bases at V and 10 bases at J, with 12 bases between the two ends. CDR3 length: 12 residues. The CDR3 spells CSARDPGQVAFF. The CDR3 DNA follows: TGCAGTGCTAGAGATCCGGGACAAGTAGCTTTCTTT.